This record covers a single T cell receptor (beta chain). The protocol was immunoSEQ multiplex PCR, while the TCRdb copy is restricted to in-frame clones and leaves out a portion. The sample lists 200,000 or so clones; about 90% were seen once. Enrolled during active infection, Seattle patients were then followed longitudinally. This record belongs to a study of blood T cell repertoires in COVID-19. CDR1 is LGHDT, CDR2 YNNKEL, per germline (reference sequence). V lost 0 bases to trimming and J lost 0 bases, with 12 bases between them. This CDR3 contains 17 residues. Sequenced sample: peripheral blood. V usage is TRBV3-1 (or the pseudogene TRBV3-2) and J usage is TRBJ2-1; no clear D gene. This clonotype was obtained from a man aged 25-45 years with COVID-19, enrolled during active disease. Here the CDR3 DNA reads TGTGCCAGCAGCCAAGATCTCGGAGACGGCTCCTACAATGAGCAGTTCTTC. Its translation is CASSQDLGDGSYNEQFF.